The 30 T cell receptor beta chains listed next were all sequenced from one sample in a study of cytomegalovirus exposure and HLA in healthy donors. Vbeta (60) and Jbeta (13) primers were used in the PCR. This table comes from immunoSEQ multiplex PCR, and its TCRdb copy is limited to in-frame clones, with some not included. The sample includes under 250,000 clones, around 81% seen only once; the top ten take under 8%. Sequences were obtained from PBMCs. The receptors shown here come from a woman aged 60-75 years in good health and CMV-seropositive.

This clone was detected only a few times. The V call is TRBV9, the J call TRBJ1-1; D uncertain. Germline loops: CDR1 SGDLS, CDR2 YYNGEE. Trimming stripped 1 base from V and 3 bases from J, with 10 bases between. The CDR3 has 14 amino acids. The CDR3 region has the DNA TGTGCCAGCAGCGTAATGGGCAGAGACACTGAAGCTTTCTTT. It specifies CASSVMGRDTEAFF.

The chain couples TRBV11-2 to TRBJ2-7, with TRBD2 matching over 11 bases. This CDR3 contains 14 residues. The germline CDR1 and CDR2 sequences are SGHAT and FQNNGV. V lost 8 bases, J lost 3 bases, and 6 bases stayed unmatched. CDR3 region: CASLPGLAVYEQYF. The CDR3 DNA sequence: TGTGCCAGCCTTCCGGGACTAGCGGTCTACGAGCAGTACTTC.

CDR3 coding DNA: TGTGCCAGCAGCTTTGGACAGTCCCCCTCTGGAAACACCATATATTTT. Its protein is CASSFGQSPSGNTIYF. The chain has TRBV5-5 and TRBJ1-3; D may be TRBD1 (6 bases). Trimming removed 2 bases from V and 0 bases from J, with 12 bases in between. This CDR3 has 16 residues. Germline V gives CDR1 SGHKS, CDR2 YYEKEE (reference sequence).

The gene calls are TRBV15 and TRBJ2-2; TRBD2 matches 12 bases. V shed 3 bases and J 0 bases; nucleotides not matched to a gene: 5. Germline CDR1 is LNHNV and CDR2 is YYDKDF (reference sequence). The CDR3 spans 18 residues. The CDR3 region is CATSRFRTSGTNTGELFF. The DNA for the CDR3 is TGTGCCACCAGCAGGTTCCGGACTAGCGGGACGAACACCGGGGAGCTGTTTTTT.

The CDR3 sequence is CASSSRTSGSSYNEQFF. The CDR3 bases are TGTGCCAGCAGCTCCCGGACTAGCGGGAGCTCCTACAATGAGCAGTTCTTC. The chain couples TRBV7-3 to TRBJ2-1, with 13 bases matching TRBD2. With 4 bases clipped from V and 0 bases from J, the junction kept 3 bases outside the gene matches. Germline V gives CDR1 SGHTA, CDR2 FQGTGA. The CDR3 runs 17 residues.

The CDR3 reads CASSALTGNNEKLFF. The CDR3 nucleotides read TGTGCCAGCAGCGCCTTGACAGGGAATAATGAAAAACTGTTTTTT. This chain uses TRBV9 with TRBJ1-4, with TRBD1 identical over 7 bases. The CDR3 has 15 residues. CDR1 and CDR2 (germline): SGDLS, YYNGEE. V dropped 3 bases and J dropped 4; count of bases not matched to a gene: 6.

The J gene is TRBJ2-5, the V gene TRBV5-4; tentative D call: TRBD2 (6 bases). Germline CDR1 reads SGHNT; CDR2 reads YYREEE (reference sequence). The V end was cut by 2 bases, the J end by 7 bases, with 21 bases between. This CDR3 comprises 16 residues. CDR3 loop: CASSFKSGAKSGTQYF. In nucleotides, the CDR3 is TGTGCCAGCAGCTTTAAATCGGGAGCAAAAAGTGGGACCCAGTACTTC.

The chain combines TRBV9 with TRBJ2-1, with TRBD1 as a possible D gene (7 bases). This CDR3 region has 16 residues. The V gene's germline CDR1 is SGDLS and CDR2 YYNGEE. V was cut by 5 bases and J by 0 bases, with 15 bases left in between. The chain's CDR3 is CASSRGGGNSYNEQFF. The CDR3 coding sequence is TGTGCCAGCAGTAGAGGGGGCGGGAACTCCTACAATGAGCAGTTCTTC.

The V gene is TRBV25-1, the J gene TRBJ2-7; D possibly corresponds to TRBD2 (6 bases). CDR3 length: 16 amino acids. Trimming cost V 4 bases and J 4 bases, with 20 bases left between them. Germline CDR1 reads MGHDK; CDR2 reads SYGVNS. The CDR3 sequence is CASSGVDGGTGYEQYF. The CDR3 DNA reads TGTGCCAGCAGTGGGGTTGATGGCGGGACGGGATACGAGCAGTACTTC.

The V call is TRBV2, the J call TRBJ1-5; 8 nucleotides match TRBD1. The CDR3 is 15 amino acids. The germline CDR1 and CDR2 sequences are SNHLY and FYNNEI. V lost 6 bases and J lost 2; bases outside the gene matches: 6. The CDR3: CASRQPGQGNQPQHF. DNA of the CDR3: TGTGCCAGCAGACAACCGGGACAGGGCAATCAGCCCCAGCATTTT.

Here the CDR3 DNA reads TGTGCCAGCAGCTTCGGGACAGGGGACAGCAATCAGCCCCAGCATTTT. It translates to CASSFGTGDSNQPQHF. The chain recombines TRBV21-1 with TRBJ1-5; TRBD1, the table's D call, lacks a check against the DNA. TRBV21-1 counts as a pseudogene. This CDR3 contains 16 residues.

V is TRBV7-9 and J is TRBJ1-2; TRBD1 matches 9 bases. Germline V gene lookup returns CDR1 SEHNR and CDR2 FQNEAQ (reference sequence). The CDR3 spans 15 residues. J was trimmed by 6 bases and V by 4 bases; bases with no gene match: 9. The CDR3 DNA reads as TGTGCCAGCAGCTGGGACTCCGGGACAGGGAATGGCTACACCTTC. This gives the protein CASSWDSGTGNGYTF.

This rearrangement joins TRBV19 to TRBJ1-3; D remains ambiguous. With 9 bases removed from V and 2 bases from J, the gap between germline ends came to 20 bases. The CDR3 has 16 amino acids. Germline V gene data show CDR1 as LNHDA and CDR2 as SQIVND (reference sequence). CDR3 sequence: CARTVLRGNTGNTIYF. Written as DNA, the CDR3 is TGTGCCAGGACCGTTCTTCGGGGTAACACTGGAAACACCATATATTTT.

The genes are TRBV28 and TRBJ2-3, with D uncertain. The germline gives CDR1 MDHEN, CDR2 SYDVKM. The length of the CDR3 is 14 residues. V was cut by 3 bases and J by 8 bases, with 15 bases left in between. CDR3 in DNA: TGTGCCAGCAGTTTTAACCGCGGTCCAAGTACGCAGTATTTT. Protein product: CASSFNRGPSTQYF.

V gene TRBV5-1 combines with J gene TRBJ2-5; 14 positions agree with TRBD2. The CDR3 covers 18 residues. Germline V gene sequence: CDR1 SGHRS, CDR2 YFSETQ. V lost 4 bases and J lost 5; bases outside the gene matches: 13. The chain's CDR3 is CASSPLGTSGSSVETQYF. Written as DNA, the CDR3 is TGCGCCAGCAGCCCACTTGGGACTAGCGGGAGCTCGGTTGAGACCCAGTACTTC.

The count of this clone is one. In the same sample, other DNA sequences code for this CDR3. The chain carries TRBV5-1 and TRBJ2-5; 8 bases line up with TRBD2. Judging by the DNA end, TRBJ2-7 fits better; the J call may be wrong. The V gene's germline CDR1 is SGHRS and CDR2 YFSETQ. The CDR3 covers 14 residues. The CDR3 spells CASSLVSGAYEQYF. DNA for the CDR3: TGCGCCAGCAGCTTGGTTAGCGGGGCCTACGAGCAGTACTTC.

The genes are TRBV30 and TRBJ2-3; the match to TRBD2 covers 10 bases. Germline CDR1 and CDR2: GTSNPN and SVGIG (reference sequence). V was clipped by 4 bases and J by 3 bases; unmatched bases: 4. The CDR3 has 14 residues. The CDR3: CAWTSGSWTDTQYF. The CDR3 coding sequence is TGTGCCTGGACTAGCGGGAGTTGGACAGATACGCAGTATTTT.

This sequence joins TRBV27 and TRBJ1-2; the D gene is possibly TRBD1 (6 bases). Germline V gene data show CDR1 as MNHEY and CDR2 as SMNVEV (reference sequence). The CDR3 covers 13 residues. V was trimmed by 6 bases and J by 3 bases, leaving 11 bases between them. The CDR3 bases are TGTGCCAGCAGCCACAGGGTTGACTATGGCTACACCTTC. Its protein product is CASSHRVDYGYTF.

A few counts support this clone. The chain recombines TRBV6-1 with TRBJ2-1, with a possible D match to TRBD1 (6 bases). The CDR3 totals 14 residues. The germline CDR1 and CDR2 sequences are MNHNS and SASEGT. The V gene lost 7 bases and the J gene lost 4 bases, with 14 bases spanning the gap. CDR3 sequence (DNA): TGTGCCAGCACCCCGGGACATTCTTACAATGAGCAGTTCTTC. Protein product: CASTPGHSYNEQFF.

V and J are TRBV18 and TRBJ2-3, with TRBD2 matching over 7 bases. Germline lookup yields CDR1 KGHSH and CDR2 LQKENI. V lost 4 bases and J lost 2; bases outside the gene matches: 12. CDR3 length: 17 residues. The CDR3 is CASSRSGLHGSTDTQYF. The CDR3 nucleotides read TGTGCCAGCTCACGCTCGGGACTACATGGGTCCACAGATACGCAGTATTTT. Drawing the rest from reference TRBV18 and TRBJ2-3, the complete variable domain is NAGVMQNPRHLVRRRGQEARLRCSPMKGHSHVYWYRQLPEEGLKFMVYLQKENIIDESGMPKERFSAEFPKEGPSILRIQQVVRGDSAAYFCASSRSGLHGSTDTQYFGPGTRLTVL.

The rearrangement links TRBV19 to TRBJ2-1; D is perhaps TRBD1 (6 bases). Per the germline V gene, CDR1 is LNHDA and CDR2 is SQIVND (reference sequence). The V and J ends lost 3 bases and 5 bases respectively, with 17 bases between them. The CDR3 has 16 residues. The CDR3 DNA follows: TGTGCCAGTAGTATTGAAGGGGGTCGAGGGGACAATGAGCAGTTCTTC. Its protein product is CASSIEGGRGDNEQFF. The variable domain in full, completed from reference TRBV19 and TRBJ2-1, reads DGGITQSPKYLFRKEGQNVTLSCEQNLNHDAMYWYRQDPGQGLRLIYYSQIVNDFQKGDIAEGYSVSREKKESFPLTVTSAQKNPTAFYLCASSIEGGRGDNEQFFGPGTRLTVL.

The J gene is TRBJ2-2, the V gene TRBV30; 10 bases map to TRBD2. CDR1 and CDR2 (germline): GTSNPN, SVGIG (reference sequence). CDR3 length: 14 amino acids. With V trimmed by 3 bases and J by 2 bases, 0 bases remained unmatched. The CDR3 DNA reads as TGTGCCTGGAGACTAGCGGGAAACACCGGGGAGCTGTTTTTT. This codes for CAWRLAGNTGELFF.

The chain combines TRBV29-1 with TRBJ2-1, with unresolved D. V shed 4 bases and J shed 6 bases, with 13 bases lying between them. Germline V CDR1 and CDR2: SQVTM, ANQGSEA. CDR3 length: 13 residues. CDR3 bases: TGCAGCGTTGTGGTTCTAGTCGGCAATGAGCAGTTCTTC. It encodes CSVVVLVGNEQFF.

V usage is TRBV29-1 and J usage is TRBJ2-1; 11 nucleotides agree with TRBD1. The CDR3 contains 15 residues. Germline CDR1 reads SQVTM; CDR2 reads ANQGSEA. With 7 bases clipped from V and 6 bases from J, the junction kept 11 bases outside the gene matches. CDR3 DNA sequence: TGCAGCGCCCGTACCGCCGGGACAGGGGGCAATGAGCAGTTCTTC. Translation: CSARTAGTGGNEQFF.

The rearrangement links TRBV9 to TRBJ1-2; TRBD1 is a possible D gene (6 bases). With 1 base removed from V and 4 bases from J, the gap between germline ends came to 14 bases. Germline V CDR1 and CDR2: SGDLS, YYNGEE. This CDR3 is 15 amino acids long. CDR3: CASSVYRADIYGYTF. In DNA form, the CDR3 reads TGTGCCAGCAGCGTATACAGGGCTGATATCTATGGCTACACCTTC.

The gene calls are TRBV10-1 and TRBJ2-5, with 9 positions matching TRBD2. There are 16 residues in the CDR3. V dropped 0 bases and J dropped 5; count of bases not matched to a gene: 7. The germline CDR1 and CDR2 sequences are WNHNN and SYGVQD (reference sequence). CDR3 in amino acids: CASSESRAGGPETQYF. The CDR3 coding sequence is TGCGCCAGCAGTGAGTCGAGGGCGGGAGGGCCCGAGACCCAGTACTTC.

The chain is built from TRBV4-1 and TRBJ2-3, with D maybe TRBD1 (5 bases). Trimming cost V 2 bases and J 8 bases, with 23 bases left between them. CDR1 is MGHRA and CDR2 is YSYEKL in the germline V gene. The CDR3 has 17 residues. The CDR3 loop reads CASSQPRVGAYPGTQYF. In nucleotides, the CDR3 is TGCGCCAGCAGCCAACCACGGGTAGGGGCCTATCCAGGTACGCAGTATTTT.

This chain connects TRBV9 to TRBJ2-7, with D possibly TRBD1 on 6 matching bases. Looked up from germline, CDR1 is SGDLS and CDR2 is YYNGEE. V dropped 3 bases and J dropped 8 bases, with 15 bases sitting between them. The CDR3 consists of 13 residues. CDR3 protein: CASSANQGSQQYF. CDR3 DNA: TGTGCCAGCAGCGCCAATCAGGGGAGTCAGCAGTACTTC.

J is TRBJ1-3 and V is TRBV10-2; TRBD1 aligns across 10 bases. The CDR3 is made up of 16 amino acids. V was clipped by 6 bases and J by 0 bases; unmatched bases: 5. Looked up from germline, CDR1 is WSHSY and CDR2 is SAAADI. The CDR3: CASRERQGASGNTIYF. Written as DNA, the CDR3 is TGCGCCAGCAGAGAAAGACAGGGGGCCTCTGGAAACACCATATATTTT.

J is TRBJ2-1 and V is TRBV19; no clear D. Per the germline V gene, CDR1 is LNHDA and CDR2 is SQIVND (reference sequence). V gave up 5 bases and J gave up 9 bases, with 8 bases separating them. This CDR3 has 11 amino acids. CDR3 in DNA: TGTGCCAGTAGTTGGAGAACTGAGCAGTTCTTC. Translating gives CASSWRTEQFF.